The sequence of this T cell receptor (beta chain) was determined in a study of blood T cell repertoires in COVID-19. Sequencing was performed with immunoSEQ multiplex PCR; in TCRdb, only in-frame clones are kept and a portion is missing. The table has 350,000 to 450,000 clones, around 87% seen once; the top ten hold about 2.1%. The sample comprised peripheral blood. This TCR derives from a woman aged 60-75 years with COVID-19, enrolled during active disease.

The CDR3 reads CASSTPGTGSRNEQYF. CDR3 nucleotides: TGTGCCAGCAGTACGCCCGGGACAGGCTCAAGAAACGAGCAGTACTTC. This sequence joins TRBV28 and TRBJ2-7; 8 bases align to TRBD1. The CDR3 runs to 16 residues. With 5 bases clipped from V and 5 bases from J, the junction kept 14 bases outside the gene matches. CDR1 and CDR2 from the germline V gene are MDHEN and SYDVKM.